The 25 T cell receptor beta chains listed next were all sequenced from one sample in a study of T cell responses to AZD1222 COVID-19 vaccine. This table comes from immunoSEQ multiplex PCR, and its TCRdb copy is limited to in-frame clones, with some not included. The sample has fewer than 120,000 clones, nearly 90% seen once. The sample was peripheral blood, taken on day 0 of AZD1222 vaccination. Receptor source: an adult in good health.

This rearrangement joins TRBV18 to TRBJ1-4; TRBD1 might be the D (5 bases). V was trimmed by 3 bases and J by 4 bases, leaving 6 bases between them. Germline V lookup: CDR1 KGHSH, CDR2 LQKENI. The CDR3 covers 13 residues. CDR3 nucleotides: TGTGCCAGCTCACCGGGACTTAATGAAAAACTGTTTTTT. Protein: CASSPGLNEKLFF. Together with reference TRBV18 and TRBJ1-4, the CDR3 gives the full variable domain: NAGVMQNPRHLVRRRGQEARLRCSPMKGHSHVYWYRQLPEEGLKFMVYLQKENIIDESGMPKERFSAEFPKEGPSILRIQQVVRGDSAAYFCASSPGLNEKLFFGSGTQLSVL.

J is TRBJ1-2 and V is TRBV7-9; D perhaps matches TRBD1 (5 bases). The CDR3 runs 18 residues. Trimming took off 6 bases at V and 4 bases at J, with 27 bases between the two ends. Germline V gene lookup returns CDR1 SEHNR and CDR2 FQNEAQ (reference sequence). This chain's CDR3 is CASSHLGAGSTEGYGYTF. CDR3 nucleotide sequence: TGTGCCAGCAGTCACCTAGGGGCAGGATCAACCGAGGGCTATGGCTACACCTTC.

The rearrangement links TRBV11-3 to TRBJ2-1; 7 bases map to TRBD1. The ends lost 2 bases at V and 7 bases at J; junction bases unmatched: 8. This CDR3 has 15 amino acids. Germline values: CDR1 SGHNT, CDR2 YENEEA. CDR3 in amino acids: CASSLWGRGMNEQFF. In nucleotides, the CDR3 is TGTGCCAGCAGCTTATGGGGCAGGGGGATGAATGAGCAGTTCTTC.

As for this clone: Since no conserved phenylalanine or tryptophan closes the CDR3, a read error is the likely cause. Because the CDR3's place on the DNA is in doubt, the DNA is left out and the CDR3 is given as listed by TCRdb. The V call is TRBV7-9, the J call TRBJ1-1; TRBD1, the table's D call, was not compared with the DNA. The CDR3 region is 13 residues in length, termini included. Germline V CDR1 and CDR2: SEHNR, FQNEAQ (reference sequence). CDR3: CASSFTQRDSLFV.

The J gene is TRBJ1-2, the V gene TRBV11-2; perhaps TRBD1 as D (6 bases). Germline V lookup: CDR1 SGHAT, CDR2 FQNNGV. Trimming stripped 5 bases from V and 1 base from J, with 17 bases between. This CDR3 has 16 residues. The CDR3 loop is CASSVSLDRNNYGYTF. In DNA, the CDR3 is TGTGCCAGCAGCGTCTCTTTGGACAGAAATAACTATGGCTACACCTTC. Combining the CDR3 with reference TRBV11-2 and TRBJ1-2 gives the whole variable domain EAGVAQSPRYKIIEKRQSVAFWCNPISGHATLYWYQQILGQGPKLLIQFQNNGVVDDSQLPKDRFSAERLKGVDSTLKIQPAKLEDSAVYLCASSVSLDRNNYGYTFGSGTRLTVV.

The chain couples TRBV19 to TRBJ1-1, with D unresolved. There are 13 residues in the CDR3. Per germline, CDR1 LNHDA and CDR2 SQIVND (reference sequence). Trimming took off 2 bases at V and 8 bases at J, with 12 bases between the two ends. CDR3: CASSIIHRPEAFF. CDR3 DNA: TGTGCCAGTAGTATAATACATCGGCCAGAAGCTTTCTTT.

This rearrangement joins TRBV7-6 to TRBJ2-3; no definite D call. From germline, CDR1 is SGHVS and CDR2 FNYEAQ. The V end was cut by 2 bases, the J end by 0 bases, with 12 bases between. This CDR3 is 16 amino acids long. Here the CDR3 DNA reads TGTGCCAGCAGCTTATCGGGCTTCACTAGCACAGATACGCAGTATTTT. Its protein is CASSLSGFTSTDTQYF.

The chain combines TRBV30 with TRBJ1-5; D remains unclear. The germline V gene has CDR1 GTSNPN and CDR2 SVGIG (reference sequence). This CDR3 is built from 13 residues. V gave up 0 bases and J gave up 4 bases, with 7 bases separating them. DNA for the CDR3: TGTGCCTGGAGTGTACTGGGTAATCAGCCCCAGCATTTT. This codes for CAWSVLGNQPQHF.

The V and J genes are TRBV7-9 and TRBJ1-1; the D is unclear. V was trimmed by 4 bases and J by 4 bases, leaving 16 bases between them. The CDR3 sequence is 15 residues long. Germline V gene lookup returns CDR1 SEHNR and CDR2 FQNEAQ (reference sequence). CDR3 residues: CASSSFDLRVTEAFF. The CDR3 region has the DNA TGTGCCAGCAGCTCTTTTGACCTAAGGGTCACTGAAGCTTTCTTT. Combining the CDR3 with reference TRBV7-9 and TRBJ1-1 gives the whole variable domain DTGVSQNPRHKITKRGQNVTFRCDPISEHNRLYWYRQTLGQGPEFLTYFQNEAQLEKSRLLSDRFSAERPKGSFSTLEIQRTEQGDSAMYLCASSSFDLRVTEAFFGQGTRLTVV.

V is TRBV9 and J is TRBJ2-2; D is unclear. Trimming pared 0 bases from V and 1 base from J, leaving 10 bases between. The V gene's germline CDR1 is SGDLS and CDR2 YYNGEE. CDR3 length: 16 amino acids. CDR3 in amino acids: CASSVAPPGNTGELFF. CDR3 DNA sequence: TGTGCCAGCAGCGTAGCCCCACCAGGGAACACCGGGGAGCTGTTTTTT.

The gene calls are TRBV5-1 and TRBJ2-2, with D maybe TRBD1 (5 bases). Germline V gene data show CDR1 as SGHRS and CDR2 as YFSETQ. The CDR3 is made up of 14 amino acids. V shed 3 bases and J shed 4 bases, with 10 bases lying between them. Here the CDR3 DNA reads TGCGCCAGCAGCTGGGGCCAGGGCACCGGGGAGCTGTTTTTT. Its protein product is CASSWGQGTGELFF.

This clone was seen a few times. V usage is TRBV5-1 and J usage is TRBJ1-2, with 10 bases that match TRBD1. Germline trimming cut 0 bases from V and 2 bases from J; bases unmatched to any gene: 1. Per the germline V gene, CDR1 is SGHRS and CDR2 is YFSETQ. The CDR3 has 15 amino acids. CDR3 residues: CASSLETGGNYGYTF. The CDR3 nucleotides read TGCGCCAGCAGCTTGGAGACAGGGGGCAACTATGGCTACACCTTC.

V and J are TRBV10-3 and TRBJ2-1; TRBD1 or TRBD2 may be the D gene (5 bases each). This CDR3 is 14 amino acids long. Germline lookup yields CDR1 ENHRY and CDR2 SYGVKD. V dropped 2 bases and J dropped 5 bases, with 10 bases sitting between them. The CDR3 DNA sequence: TGTGCCATCAGTGAGGGGACGGTAGACAATGAGCAGTTCTTC. This codes for CAISEGTVDNEQFF.

The chain uses TRBV11-3 and TRBJ2-5, with D tentatively TRBD1 (7 bases). The germline V and J ends were trimmed by 3 bases and 2 bases, with 13 bases remaining between them. CDR1 is SGHNT, CDR2 YENEEA, per germline. This CDR3 has 15 amino acids. The CDR3 nucleotides read TGTGCCAGCAGCTTGGCGGCGGGACAGCAAGAGACCCAGTACTTC. This codes for CASSLAAGQQETQYF. Based on the CDR3 plus reference TRBV11-3 and TRBJ2-5, the full variable domain is EAGVVQSPRYKIIEKKQPVAFWCNPISGHNTLYWYLQNLGQGPELLIRYENEEAVDDSQLPKDRFSAERLKGVDSTLKIQPAELGDSAVYLCASSLAAGQQETQYFGPGTRLLVL.

The rearrangement links TRBV19 to TRBJ1-5; D not certain. Trimming removed 1 base at V and 8 bases at J, with 15 bases between. Germline CDR1 LNHDA, CDR2 SQIVND (reference sequence). The CDR3 runs 15 residues. The CDR3 coding sequence is TGTGCCAGTAGTATAGGTAACAGCCCCATCAAGCCCCAGCATTTT. Amino acid sequence: CASSIGNSPIKPQHF.

This chain links TRBV7-2 with TRBJ2-5; 10 nucleotides align to TRBD1. The length of the CDR3 is 17 residues. Germline V gene data show CDR1 as SGHTA and CDR2 as FQGNSA. Trimming removed 1 base from V and 2 bases from J; junction bases left unmatched: 7. The CDR3 protein is CASSLGGTGAMQETQYF. In DNA form, the CDR3 reads TGTGCCAGCAGCTTAGGGGGGACAGGGGCTATGCAAGAGACCCAGTACTTC.

This clone has just one count. The DNA for the CDR3 is TGTGCCAGTAGATCCCCTCAGGGACCTGGAAATCAGCCCCAGCATTTT. This codes for CASRSPQGPGNQPQHF. This sequence joins TRBV19 and TRBJ1-5, with D tentatively TRBD1 (5 bases). Germline V gene lookup returns CDR1 LNHDA and CDR2 SQIVND (reference sequence). CDR3 length: 16 amino acids. Trimming cost V 6 bases and J 4 bases, with 19 bases left between them. The variable domain in full, with the rest retrieved from reference TRBV19 and TRBJ1-5, is DGGITQSPKYLFRKEGQNVTLSCEQNLNHDAMYWYRQDPGQGLRLIYYSQIVNDFQKGDIAEGYSVSREKKESFPLTVTSAQKNPTAFYLCASRSPQGPGNQPQHFGDGTRLSIL.

J is TRBJ1-2 and V is TRBV4-2, with D maybe TRBD1 (6 bases). The V and J ends lost 0 bases and 8 bases respectively, with 16 bases between them. The CDR3 loop spans 15 amino acids. Germline V gene sequence: CDR1 LGHNA, CDR2 YNFKEQ. The CDR3 spells CASSQEEGGPIGYTF. The DNA of the CDR3 is TGTGCCAGCAGCCAAGAGGAGGGGGGCCCTATCGGCTACACCTTC.

The chain couples TRBV7-8 to TRBJ2-3, with D perhaps given as TRBD1 or TRBD2 (5 bases each). Trimming left V 5 bases short and J 3 bases short, with 12 bases between. Germline CDR1 reads SGHVS; CDR2 reads FQNEAQ. There are 14 residues in the CDR3. The CDR3 nucleotides are TGTGCCAGCAGCCGTCGGGACGGAACAGATACGCAGTATTTT. This gives the protein CASSRRDGTDTQYF. Drawing the rest from reference TRBV7-8 and TRBJ2-3, the complete variable domain is GAGVSQSPRYKVAKRGQDVALRCDPISGHVSLFWYQQALGQGPEFLTYFQNEAQLDKSGLPSDRFFAERPEGSVSTLKIQRTQQEDSAVYLCASSRRDGTDTQYFGPGTRLTVL.

This clone showed up just once. The J gene is TRBJ2-6, the V gene TRBV19, with D maybe TRBD2 (7 bases). The germline V and J ends were trimmed by 9 bases and 0 bases, with 24 bases remaining between them. The CDR3 contains 19 residues. Germline V gene sequence: CDR1 LNHDA, CDR2 SQIVND (reference sequence). CDR3 sequence: CASFGGWRGIGSGANVLTF. The CDR3 DNA follows: TGTGCCAGCTTCGGGGGCTGGCGGGGGATTGGCTCTGGGGCCAACGTCCTGACTTTC.

The chain couples TRBV24-1 to TRBJ2-5, with D perhaps matching TRBD2 (5 bases). The CDR3 has 16 residues. V was shortened by 3 bases and J by 5 bases, with 18 bases between the two germline ends. Germline V lookup: CDR1 KGHDR, CDR2 SFDVKD. This CDR3 is CATSDPVVRGGETQYF. CDR3 DNA: TGTGCCACCAGTGATCCGGTGGTTCGGGGTGGGGAGACCCAGTACTTC.

The CDR3 DNA reads as TGTGCCAGCAGTGACAGGAACGAGGACTATGGCTACACCTTC. Residues: CASSDRNEDYGYTF. The chain is built from TRBV6-4 and TRBJ1-2; D gene ambiguous. In germline, CDR1 is MRHNA, CDR2 SNTAGT. V lost 2 bases and J 3 bases, leaving 10 bases between the germline ends. The CDR3 length is 14 residues.

The chain employs TRBV3-1 (or the pseudogene TRBV3-2) and TRBJ2-7; a weak D match, TRBD2 (5 bases). CDR3 size: 15 residues. The germline gives CDR1 LGHDT, CDR2 YNNKEL (reference sequence). V was cut by 0 bases and J by 2 bases, with 11 bases left in between. The CDR3 DNA follows: TGTGCCAGCAGCCAAGATCCTAGCAGGACCTACGAGCAGTACTTC. Its translation is CASSQDPSRTYEQYF.

This sequence joins TRBV19 and TRBJ2-2; D is possibly TRBD2 (5 bases). Germline CDR1 is LNHDA and CDR2 is SQIVND (reference sequence). CDR3 length: 14 amino acids. The ends were cut back, 6 bases at V and 2 bases at J, with 10 bases in the middle. CDR3 in amino acids: CASRLGANTGELFF. For the CDR3, the DNA is TGTGCCAGTAGACTAGGAGCCAACACCGGGGAGCTGTTTTTT.

V usage is TRBV19 and J usage is TRBJ2-7; D is tentatively TRBD1 or TRBD2 (5 bases each). Germline V lookup: CDR1 LNHDA, CDR2 SQIVND (reference sequence). There are 15 residues in the CDR3. Trimming shortened V by 6 bases and J by 0 bases, and 15 bases separated the two germline ends. CDR3 residues: CASSDSGTSSYEQYF. The CDR3 coding sequence is TGTGCCAGTAGCGATTCAGGGACGAGCTCCTACGAGCAGTACTTC.